A single sample is the source of the 26 T cell receptor beta chains below, sequenced in a study of blood T cell repertoires in COVID-19. Repertoires were generated with immunoSEQ multiplex PCR, while TCRdb's copy carries only in-frame clones and drops some. Among under 200,000 clones listed, approximately 80% were seen once. The specimen was peripheral blood. The receptor set was obtained from a human donor in a cohort sampled during active COVID-19.

This chain uses TRBV7-2 with TRBJ2-7; 7 bases are a match to TRBD1. This CDR3 region has 16 residues. V lost 1 base to trimming and J lost 0 bases; unmatched junction nucleotides: 6. Germline V gene lookup returns CDR1 SGHTA and CDR2 FQGNSA. CDR3 sequence: CASSLDVRTGSYEQYF. The CDR3, as DNA: TGTGCCAGCAGCTTAGACGTCAGGACAGGCTCCTACGAGCAGTACTTC.

The chain has TRBV6-2 or TRBV6-3 and TRBJ1-2; 10 nucleotides align to TRBD1. The V gene end was trimmed by 2 bases and the J gene end by 3 bases; junction bases not matched to a gene: 12. The CDR3 runs to 18 residues. The germline V gene encodes CDR1 MNHEY and CDR2 SVGEGT. The CDR3 is CASSYTPPGTGAHYGYTF. The DNA of the CDR3 is TGTGCCAGCAGTTACACCCCTCCCGGGACAGGGGCGCACTATGGCTACACCTTC.

The J gene is TRBJ2-7, the V gene TRBV7-2; D possibly corresponds to TRBD2 (5 bases). Trimming stripped 4 bases from V and 6 bases from J, with 10 bases between. Germline CDR1 and CDR2: SGHTA and FQGNSA. CDR3 size: 12 residues. In DNA, the CDR3 is TGTGCCAGCAGCTCCGGGATTGGCGAGCAGTACTTC. This codes for CASSSGIGEQYF.

The chain recombines TRBV27 with TRBJ2-1, with 8 positions matching TRBD2. CDR1 is MNHEY and CDR2 is SMNVEV in the germline V gene (reference sequence). Trimming at V came to 4 bases and at J to 14 bases, leaving 7 bases not matched to a gene. The length of the CDR3 is 12 residues. The CDR3 loop is CASSSAAGGEFF. Written as DNA, the CDR3 is TGTGCCAGCAGTTCCGCGGCGGGGGGTGAGTTCTTC.

This clone was seen once. This chain links TRBV7-6 with TRBJ2-1; 11 positions agree with TRBD2. Trimming cost V 4 bases and J 4 bases; bases outside gene matches: 3. The CDR3 has 15 amino acids. The germline CDR1 and CDR2 sequences are SGHVS and FNYEAQ. The CDR3 spells CASSSGTSGYNEQFF. The CDR3 DNA follows: TGTGCCAGCAGCTCCGGGACTAGCGGTTACAATGAGCAGTTCTTC.

This clone was seen once. The chain employs TRBV28 and TRBJ2-7; a possible D gene is TRBD2 (5 bases). The length of the CDR3 is 16 residues. The germline V gene has CDR1 MDHEN and CDR2 SYDVKM. Trimming stripped 6 bases from V and 1 base from J, with 19 bases between. The DNA for the CDR3 is TGTGCCAGCAGACCTCTTGGGGAGACCCTTTCCTACGAGCAGTACTTC. Protein: CASRPLGETLSYEQYF.

The J gene is TRBJ2-7, the V gene TRBV7-2, with D possibly TRBD1 on 5 matching bases. The CDR3 contains 15 residues. The V end lost 3 bases, the J end lost 4 bases, and 16 bases lay between the germline ends. Per the germline V gene, CDR1 is SGHTA and CDR2 is FQGNSA. The CDR3 is CASSFGSQGNYEQYF. The DNA of the CDR3 is TGTGCCAGCAGCTTTGGGTCGCAGGGCAATTACGAGCAGTACTTC.

The chain is built from TRBV7-9 and TRBJ1-1; D is perhaps TRBD1 (6 bases). From germline, CDR1 is SEHNR and CDR2 FQNEAQ (reference sequence). V shed 5 bases and J shed 6 bases, with 16 bases lying between them. This CDR3 is built from 14 residues. The CDR3 protein is CASSPRGPGPEAFF. CDR3 coding DNA: TGTGCCAGCAGCCCGCGGGGGCCGGGGCCTGAAGCTTTCTTT.

V gene TRBV6-4 combines with J gene TRBJ2-2; 9 nucleotides align to TRBD1. Germline CDR1 and CDR2: MRHNA and SNTAGT. The CDR3 has 16 residues. The V gene end was trimmed by 1 base and the J gene end by 1 base; junction bases not matched to a gene: 1. The CDR3 spells CASSDWGQGNTGELFF. The DNA of the CDR3 is TGTGCCAGCAGTGACTGGGGACAGGGGAACACCGGGGAGCTGTTTTTT.

The rearrangement joins TRBV24-1 to TRBJ2-5; D perhaps matches TRBD1 (5 bases). The ends were cut back, 4 bases at V and 2 bases at J, with 13 bases in the middle. This CDR3 is built from 15 residues. Germline lookup yields CDR1 KGHDR and CDR2 SFDVKD. In nucleotides, the CDR3 is TGTGCCACCAGTGACAAACAGGACACACAAGAGACCCAGTACTTC. Protein product: CATSDKQDTQETQYF.

The J gene is TRBJ1-4, the V gene TRBV12-3 or TRBV12-4; 8 bases fit TRBD1. J gave up 3 bases and V 8 bases, and 2 bases lay outside the gene matches. The length of the CDR3 is 13 residues. CDR3 nucleotides: TGTGCCAGCTTACAGGGGGCTAATGAAAAACTGTTTTTT. Amino acid sequence: CASLQGANEKLFF.

The V and J genes are TRBV28 and TRBJ1-5; 10 bases map to TRBD1. This CDR3 is built from 15 residues. V gave up 5 bases and J gave up 6 bases; unmatched junction bases: 7. Germline values: CDR1 MDHEN, CDR2 SYDVKM. The CDR3 DNA follows: TGTGCCAGCAGTCGGAGACAGGGGGCGAGTCAGCCCCAGCATTTT. Its translation: CASSRRQGASQPQHF.

This clone was counted once. The chain uses TRBV6-5 and TRBJ2-7, with 13 bases aligning to TRBD2. The germline V gene has CDR1 MNHEY and CDR2 SVGAGI. The CDR3 runs to 14 residues. V dropped 7 bases and J dropped 4; count of bases not matched to a gene: 4. The CDR3 DNA follows: TGTGCCAGCAAACCGGGACTAGCGGGATACGAGCAGTACTTC. It translates to CASKPGLAGYEQYF.

V and J are TRBV5-4 and TRBJ1-6; 8 bases align to TRBD1. Germline lookup yields CDR1 SGHNT and CDR2 YYREEE (reference sequence). Trimming removed 0 bases from V and 5 bases from J; junction bases left unmatched: 7. The CDR3 contains 17 residues. The CDR3 nucleotides are TGTGCCAGCAGCTTGGATCCCGGGACAGGCCATAATTCACCCCTCCACTTT. Protein: CASSLDPGTGHNSPLHF. The entire variable domain, with the rest obtained from reference TRBV5-4 and TRBJ1-6, is as follows: ETGVTQSPTHLIKTRGQQVTLRCSSQSGHNTVSWYQQALGQGPQFIFQYYREEENGRGNFPPRFSGLQFPNYSSELNVNALELDDSALYLCASSLDPGTGHNSPLHFGNGTRLTVT.

The rearrangement links TRBV4-2 to TRBJ2-7; 11 bases line up with TRBD2. Germline assignment: CDR1 LGHNA and CDR2 YNFKEQ. V dropped 0 bases and J dropped 7; count of bases not matched to a gene: 8. The CDR3 extends over 16 amino acids. The chain's CDR3 is CASSQELAGVVGEQYF. The CDR3 DNA reads TGTGCCAGCAGCCAAGAACTAGCGGGGGTCGTGGGGGAGCAGTACTTC.

The V gene is TRBV10-1, the J gene TRBJ1-1; 10 nucleotides agree with TRBD1. This CDR3 region has 14 residues. Germline CDR1 is WNHNN and CDR2 is SYGVQD (reference sequence). With V trimmed by 5 bases and J by 11 bases, 11 bases remained unmatched. The CDR3 loop reads CASSSGTGARDAFF. Written as DNA, the CDR3 is TGCGCCAGCAGTTCAGGGACAGGGGCCCGCGATGCTTTCTTT.

This clone showed up just a few times. The J gene is TRBJ1-5, the V gene TRBV10-1; the D is unclear. The CDR3 is 13 residues long. The V gene lost 6 bases and the J gene lost 4 bases, with 10 bases spanning the gap. Per the germline V gene, CDR1 is WNHNN and CDR2 is SYGVQD (reference sequence). This CDR3 is CASSPSANQPQHF. The DNA for the CDR3 is TGCGCCAGCAGCCCCAGCGCAAATCAGCCCCAGCATTTT.

In DNA, the CDR3 is TGCGCCAGCCGCCGTTTGCGGGACAGCTCCTACGAGCAGTACTTC. Translation: CASRRLRDSSYEQYF. The chain employs TRBV5-1 and TRBJ2-7; D might be TRBD1 (7 bases). In germline, CDR1 is SGHRS, CDR2 YFSETQ. V gave up 7 bases and J gave up 0 bases, with 17 bases separating them. The CDR3 spans 15 residues. The whole variable domain, filled in from reference TRBV5-1 and TRBJ2-7, reads KAGVTQTPRYLIKTRGQQVTLSCSPISGHRSVSWYQQTPGQGLQFLFEYFSETQRNKGNFPGRFSGRQFSNSRSEMNVSTLELGDSALYLCASRRLRDSSYEQYFGPGTRLTVT.

The sample holds one count of this clone. The genes are TRBV6-2 or TRBV6-3 and TRBJ2-7; 8 positions match TRBD2. The V gene end was trimmed by 1 base and the J gene end by 3 bases; junction bases not matched to a gene: 5. CDR1 and CDR2 from the germline V gene are MNHEY and SVGEGT. The CDR3 length is 15 residues. CDR3 residues: CASSYWAGGGYEQYF. For the CDR3, the DNA is TGTGCCAGCAGTTACTGGGCGGGGGGTGGCTACGAGCAGTACTTC.

This sequence joins TRBV24-1 and TRBJ1-1, with TRBD1 matching 8 bases. Germline CDR1 KGHDR, CDR2 SFDVKD. This CDR3 has 15 amino acids. J lost 6 bases, V lost 3 bases, and 8 bases had no gene match. The chain's CDR3 is CATSDRDRPAAEAFF. In nucleotides, the CDR3 is TGTGCCACCAGTGATCGGGACAGGCCGGCCGCTGAAGCTTTCTTT.

This chain links TRBV19 with TRBJ1-4, with 9 bases lining up with TRBD1. Unmatched junction bases numbered 10, after V lost 6 bases and J lost 5 bases. This CDR3 has 16 residues. Germline V CDR1 and CDR2: LNHDA, SQIVND (reference sequence). The CDR3 coding sequence is TGTGCCAGTAGACGAGGGCGACAGGGGGAAAATGAAAAACTGTTTTTT. As protein: CASRRGRQGENEKLFF.

The chain carries TRBV5-1 and TRBJ1-1; unclear D gene. The CDR3 sequence is 13 residues long. Between the trimmed V and J ends, which lost 3 bases and 1 base, there was a span of 7 bases. Germline V CDR1 and CDR2: SGHRS, YFSETQ. CDR3 DNA: TGCGCCAGCAGCTCCACGGGGAACACTGAAGCTTTCTTT. Its translation is CASSSTGNTEAFF.

This clone was counted once. The chain uses TRBV7-2 and TRBJ2-1, with 7 bases lining up with TRBD2. The V gene's germline CDR1 is SGHTA and CDR2 FQGNSA. V trimming: 1 base; J trimming: 7 bases; junction bases outside the gene matches: 7. The CDR3 extends over 15 amino acids. The DNA of the CDR3 is TGTGCCAGCAGCTTAGTGTCTAGCGGAGGAAATGAGCAGTTCTTC. It yields the protein CASSLVSSGGNEQFF.

The V gene is TRBV6-2 or TRBV6-3, the J gene TRBJ2-2, with 8 positions matching TRBD2. Germline-derived CDR1 and CDR2 are MNHEY and SVGEGT. This CDR3 is built from 17 residues. V shed 1 base, J shed 0 bases, and the junction held 4 bases outside the gene matches. The CDR3 is CASSYLAGGSNTGELFF. CDR3 nucleotides: TGTGCCAGCAGTTACTTGGCGGGGGGCTCGAACACCGGGGAGCTGTTTTTT.

This sequence joins TRBV7-2 and TRBJ1-2, with unresolved D. Per the germline V gene, CDR1 is SGHTA and CDR2 is FQGNSA. Trimming pared 1 base from V and 0 bases from J, leaving 12 bases between. This CDR3 is built from 16 residues. The DNA for the CDR3 is TGTGCCAGCAGCTTAGTGGTTGCAGTGACTAACTATGGCTACACCTTC. Translated: CASSLVVAVTNYGYTF.

The chain has TRBV11-2 and TRBJ2-7; D might be TRBD2 (6 bases). The germline CDR1 and CDR2 sequences are SGHAT and FQNNGV. V gave up 1 base and J gave up 9 bases, with 16 bases separating them. This CDR3 spans 14 amino acids. The CDR3 sequence: CASSLARDATGQYF. CDR3 bases: TGTGCCAGCAGCTTAGCGCGGGACGCCACGGGGCAGTACTTC.